The subject of this entry is one T cell receptor beta chain. This entry is derived from a study of blood T cell repertoires in COVID-19. Study as a whole: Some COVID-19 samples were acute and others convalescent; all came from the United States, Italy and Spain. PBMCs, B-cell-depleted T cells, or T cells were the source of the cDNA or gDNA that made up the material.

Germline-derived CDR1 and CDR2 are MDHEN and SYDVKM. The CDR3 has 12 amino acids. The V end lost 6 bases, the J end lost 5 bases, and 11 bases lay between the germline ends. In the authors' workflow: Estimation of nucleated cell counts relied on the amplification of reference gene primers. Profiled with immunoSEQ multiplex PCR; TCRdb holds only in-frame clones, not every one. V and J calls plus clone size are reproduced from that table; the DNA served to infer D and trimming. The table has more than 30,000 clones, just under 95% seen once. The receptor was isolated from a human donor with active COVID-19. The donor label of this sample is uncertain. Sequencing was carried out using peripheral blood. The chain uses TRBV28 and TRBJ2-7; D is possibly TRBD2 (5 bases). The CDR3 spells CASRTGTHEQYF. CDR3 sequence (DNA): TGTGCCAGCAGAACGGGAACCCACGAGCAGTACTTC. Based on the CDR3 plus reference TRBV28 and TRBJ2-7, the full variable domain is DVKVTQSSRYLVKRTGEKVFLECVQDMDHENMFWYRQDPGLGLRLIYFSYDVKMKEKGDIPEGYSVSREKKERFSLILESASTNQTSMYLCASRTGTHEQYFGPGTRLTVT.